This T cell receptor (beta chain) was profiled in a study of T cell responses to AZD1222 COVID-19 vaccine. Study results and limitations: Only a handful of people who got AZD1222 tested seropositive at baseline. Dominant at 160-218 and 743-854, vaccine-associated CD4 TCRs also spanned spike. Clonal diversity was possibly underestimated, and the donors were mostly white British, with more females.

Sequencing was performed with immunoSEQ multiplex PCR; in TCRdb, only in-frame clones are kept and a portion is missing. The data contain 92,000 or so clones, 75% to 90% of them singletons. V was pared by 6 bases and J by 0 bases, with 5 bases of the junction left unmatched. This CDR3 has 15 amino acids. From germline, CDR1 is SEHNR and CDR2 FQNEAQ (reference sequence). A word on this clone: Its antigen is not identified.

Here the sequenced sample was peripheral blood, taken on day 0 of AZD1222 vaccination. The chain links TRBV7-9 to TRBJ2-1, with 7 bases fitting TRBD1. This receptor was obtained from an adult in good health. DNA of the CDR3: TGTGCCAGCAGTAGAGGGGGCTACTCCTACAATGAGCAGTTCTTC. This translates into CASSRGGYSYNEQFF.